This TCR beta chain stems from a study of blood T cell repertoires in COVID-19. Germline V gene sequence: CDR1 MNHNY, CDR2 SVGAGI (reference sequence). The length of the CDR3 is 15 residues. Trimming removed 6 bases from V and 2 bases from J, with 14 bases in between. In the source study's methods: The assay estimated nucleated cells by amplifying reference gene primers. Libraries were prepared by immunoSEQ multiplex PCR; TCRdb keeps only in-frame clonotypes and omits some of them. The V and J calls and clone size come from that table; D and trimming were worked out from the DNA. The sample has around 160,000 clones; over 80% are singletons.

This TCR was recovered from a woman in her thirties or forties with active or convalescent COVID-19. Material for sequencing was peripheral blood. This chain connects TRBV6-6 to TRBJ2-1, with D maybe TRBD2 (7 bases). As DNA, the CDR3 is TGTGCCAGCAGGGATCAGGGGACTACCTACAATGAGCAGTTCTTC. It yields the protein CASRDQGTTYNEQFF.